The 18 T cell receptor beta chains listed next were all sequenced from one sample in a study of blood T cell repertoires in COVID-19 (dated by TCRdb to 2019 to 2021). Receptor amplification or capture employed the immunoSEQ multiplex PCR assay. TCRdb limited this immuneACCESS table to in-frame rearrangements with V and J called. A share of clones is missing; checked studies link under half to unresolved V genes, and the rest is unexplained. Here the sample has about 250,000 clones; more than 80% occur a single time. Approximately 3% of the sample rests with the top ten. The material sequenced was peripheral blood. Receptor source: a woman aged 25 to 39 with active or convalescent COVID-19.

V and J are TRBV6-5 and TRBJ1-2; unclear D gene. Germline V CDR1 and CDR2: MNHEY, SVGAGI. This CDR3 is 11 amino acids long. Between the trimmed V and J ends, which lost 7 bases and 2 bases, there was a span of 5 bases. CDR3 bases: TGTGCCAGCACAGAAAACTATGGCTACACCTTC. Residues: CASTENYGYTF.

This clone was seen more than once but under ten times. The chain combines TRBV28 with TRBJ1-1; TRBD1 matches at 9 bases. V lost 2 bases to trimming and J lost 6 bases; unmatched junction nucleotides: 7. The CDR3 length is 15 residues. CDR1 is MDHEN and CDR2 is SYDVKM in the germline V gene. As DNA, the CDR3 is TGTGCCAGCAGTTTACGGGGACAGGGCTCCCCTGAAGCTTTCTTT. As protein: CASSLRGQGSPEAFF.

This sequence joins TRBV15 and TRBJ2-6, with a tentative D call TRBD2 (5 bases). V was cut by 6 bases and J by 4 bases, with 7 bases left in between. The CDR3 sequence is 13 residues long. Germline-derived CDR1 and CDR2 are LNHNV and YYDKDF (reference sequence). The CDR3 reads CATSAGGANVLTF. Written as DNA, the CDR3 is TGTGCCACCAGTGCGGGCGGGGCCAACGTCCTGACTTTC.

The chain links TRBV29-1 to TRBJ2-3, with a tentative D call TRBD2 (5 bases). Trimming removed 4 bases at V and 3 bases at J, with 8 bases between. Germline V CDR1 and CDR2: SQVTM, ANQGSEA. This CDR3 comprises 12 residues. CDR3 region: CSVGLPTDTQYF. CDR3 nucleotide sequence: TGCAGCGTTGGACTACCGACAGATACGCAGTATTTT.

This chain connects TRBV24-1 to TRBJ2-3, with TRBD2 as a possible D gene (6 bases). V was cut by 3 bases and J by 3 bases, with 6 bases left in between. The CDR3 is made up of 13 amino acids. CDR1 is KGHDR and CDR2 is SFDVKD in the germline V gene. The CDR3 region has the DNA TGTGCCACCAGTGATGGAGGGACAGATACGCAGTATTTT. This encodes CATSDGGTDTQYF.

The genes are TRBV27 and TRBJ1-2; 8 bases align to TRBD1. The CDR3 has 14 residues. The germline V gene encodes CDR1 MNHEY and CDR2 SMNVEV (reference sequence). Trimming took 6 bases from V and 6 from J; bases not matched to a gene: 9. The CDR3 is CASRRTGSFDGYTF. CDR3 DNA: TGTGCCAGCAGGAGGACAGGGTCCTTTGATGGCTACACCTTC.

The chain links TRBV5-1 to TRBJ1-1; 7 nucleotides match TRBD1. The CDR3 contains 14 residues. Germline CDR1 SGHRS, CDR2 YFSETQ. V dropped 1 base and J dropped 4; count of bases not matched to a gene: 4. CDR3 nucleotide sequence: TGCGCCAGCAGCTTGAGACAGGGAGGCACTGAAGCTTTCTTT. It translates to CASSLRQGGTEAFF.

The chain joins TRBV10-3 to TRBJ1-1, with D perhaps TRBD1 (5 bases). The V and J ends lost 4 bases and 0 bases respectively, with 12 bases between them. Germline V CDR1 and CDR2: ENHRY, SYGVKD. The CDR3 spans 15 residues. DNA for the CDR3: TGTGCCATCAGTGGCAGGGCGGAGATGAACACTGAAGCTTTCTTT. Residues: CAISGRAEMNTEAFF.

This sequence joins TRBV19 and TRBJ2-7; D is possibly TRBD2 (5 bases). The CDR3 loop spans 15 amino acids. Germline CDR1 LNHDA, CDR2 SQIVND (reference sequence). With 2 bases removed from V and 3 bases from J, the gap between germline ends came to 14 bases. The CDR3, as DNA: TGTGCCAGTAGTATATCGCTGGGGAGCCTCTACGAGCAGTACTTC. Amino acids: CASSISLGSLYEQYF. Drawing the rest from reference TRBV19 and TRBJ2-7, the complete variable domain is DGGITQSPKYLFRKEGQNVTLSCEQNLNHDAMYWYRQDPGQGLRLIYYSQIVNDFQKGDIAEGYSVSREKKESFPLTVTSAQKNPTAFYLCASSISLGSLYEQYFGPGTRLTVT.

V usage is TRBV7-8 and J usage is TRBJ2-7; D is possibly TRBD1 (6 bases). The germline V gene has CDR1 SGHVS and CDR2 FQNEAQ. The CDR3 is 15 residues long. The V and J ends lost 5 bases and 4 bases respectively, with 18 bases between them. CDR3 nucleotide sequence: TGTGCCAGCAGCCCCAGGCTAGGGGGTCCATACGAGCAGTACTTC. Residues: CASSPRLGGPYEQYF.

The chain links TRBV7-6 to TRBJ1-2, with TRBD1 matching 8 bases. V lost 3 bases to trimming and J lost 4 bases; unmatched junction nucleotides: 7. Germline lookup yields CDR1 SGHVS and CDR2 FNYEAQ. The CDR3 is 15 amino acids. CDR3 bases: TGTGCCAGCAGCTTGGGATCAGGGGGCGGCTATGGCTACACCTTC. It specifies CASSLGSGGGYGYTF.

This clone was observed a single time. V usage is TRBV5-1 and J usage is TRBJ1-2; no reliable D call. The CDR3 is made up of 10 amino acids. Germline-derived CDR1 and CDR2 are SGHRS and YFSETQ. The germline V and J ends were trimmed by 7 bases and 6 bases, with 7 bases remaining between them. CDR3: CASGRDGYTF. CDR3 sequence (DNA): TGCGCCAGCGGCCGGGATGGCTACACCTTC.

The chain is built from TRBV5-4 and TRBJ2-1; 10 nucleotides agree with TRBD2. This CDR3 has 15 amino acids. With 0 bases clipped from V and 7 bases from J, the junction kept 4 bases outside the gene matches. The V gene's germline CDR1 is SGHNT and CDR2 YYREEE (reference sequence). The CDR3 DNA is TGTGCCAGCAGCTTGGGAGCGGGGGGGCCTAATGAGCAGTTCTTC. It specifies CASSLGAGGPNEQFF.

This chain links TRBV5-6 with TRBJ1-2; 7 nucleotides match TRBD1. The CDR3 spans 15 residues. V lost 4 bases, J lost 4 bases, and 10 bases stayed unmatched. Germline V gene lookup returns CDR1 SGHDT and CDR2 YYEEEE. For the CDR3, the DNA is TGTGCCAGCAGCAACCAGGGACAGCCTTTCTATGGCTACACCTTC. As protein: CASSNQGQPFYGYTF.

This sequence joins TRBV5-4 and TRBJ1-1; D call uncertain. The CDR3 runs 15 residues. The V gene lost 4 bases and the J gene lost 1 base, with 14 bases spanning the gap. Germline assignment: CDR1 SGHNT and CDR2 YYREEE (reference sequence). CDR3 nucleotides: TGTGCCAGCAGCCTACGGGAAGGGCAGAACACTGAAGCTTTCTTT. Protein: CASSLREGQNTEAFF. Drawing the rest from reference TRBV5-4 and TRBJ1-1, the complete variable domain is ETGVTQSPTHLIKTRGQQVTLRCSSQSGHNTVSWYQQALGQGPQFIFQYYREEENGRGNFPPRFSGLQFPNYSSELNVNALELDDSALYLCASSLREGQNTEAFFGQGTRLTVV.

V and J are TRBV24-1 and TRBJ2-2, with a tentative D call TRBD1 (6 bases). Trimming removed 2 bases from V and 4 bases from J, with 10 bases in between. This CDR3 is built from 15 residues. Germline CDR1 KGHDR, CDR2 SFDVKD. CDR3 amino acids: CATSDSGTFTGELFF. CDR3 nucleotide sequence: TGTGCCACCAGTGATTCCGGGACATTCACCGGGGAGCTGTTTTTT.

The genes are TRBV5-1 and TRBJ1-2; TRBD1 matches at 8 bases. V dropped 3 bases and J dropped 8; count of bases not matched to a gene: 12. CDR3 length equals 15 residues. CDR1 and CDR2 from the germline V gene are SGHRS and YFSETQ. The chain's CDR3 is CASSSAPTTGVGYTF. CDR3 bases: TGCGCCAGCAGCTCGGCACCGACGACAGGGGTAGGCTACACCTTC.

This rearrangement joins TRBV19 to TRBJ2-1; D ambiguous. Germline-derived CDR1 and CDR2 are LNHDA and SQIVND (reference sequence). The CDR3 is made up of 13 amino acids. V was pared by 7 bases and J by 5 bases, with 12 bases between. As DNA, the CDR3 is TGTGCCAGTAATGTAAGGAGAGACAATGAGCAGTTCTTC. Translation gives CASNVRRDNEQFF.